This is a list of T cell receptor beta chains from one sample in a study of OX40 agonist ivuxolimab in advanced cancers. The protocol was immunoSEQ multiplex PCR, while the TCRdb copy is restricted to in-frame clones and leaves out a portion. The repertoire has roughly 69,000 clones, around 93% of them found once; the top ten carry 1% to 1.2%. The sample in question was CD4+ or CD8+ T cells sorted from blood, obtained in a trial of the OX40 agonist ivuxolimab. These receptors were obtained from an adult with an advanced solid tumor such as melanoma, head and neck, liver or kidney cancer. Both conserved end residues are part of each CDR3. A D gene is named only where the DNA matches it firmly. Rows give clone size only sometimes, using once, few, many, or a class for an expanded clone.

>TRBJ2-6|.|TRBV19|.
TGTGCCAGTAGTCCCTCGGACACCCGCTCTGGGGCCAACGTCCTGACTTTC
CASSPSDTRSGANVLTF
>TRBJ2-3|.|TRBV9|TRBD2
TGTGCCAGCAGCGTAGGGGTCCAGCGGGAGGCGGGAGATACGCAGTATTTT
CASSVGVQREAGDTQYF
>TRBJ2-1|.|TRBV5-6|TRBD1
TGTGCCAGCAGCTTGCCGGGACAGGGGTACAATGAGCAGTTCTTC
CASSLPGQGYNEQFF
>TRBJ2-1|.|TRBV10-2|TRBD2
TGCGCCAGCGGAGTGAGGGGACTAGCGGCCCTAGGGTCCTACAATGAGCAGTTCTTC
CASGVRGLAALGSYNEQFF
>TRBJ2-7|.|TRBV2|.
TGTGCCAGCAGCGATCAAGGCCTTTACAACGAGCAGTACTTC
CASSDQGLYNEQYF
>TRBJ2-4|.|TRBV19|.
TGTGCCAGTAGACCCGTCGGGGACGGCTACAAAAACATTCAGTACTTC
CASRPVGDGYKNIQYF
>TRBJ1-5|.|TRBV18|.
TGTGCCAGCTCATCACAGGGAAGTGATCAGCCCCAGCATTTT
CASSSQGSDQPQHF
>TRBJ1-6|.|TRBV14|TRBD1
TGTGCCAGCAGCCTGACAGGGGAATCACCCCTCCACTTT
CASSLTGESPLHF
>TRBJ2-5|.|TRBV7-3|TRBD1
TGTGCCAGCAGCTTGCGCCCAGGGGGCCAAGAGACCCAGTACTTC
CASSLRPGGQETQYF
>TRBJ1-2|.|TRBV19|.
TGTGCCAGTAGTATAGTGAGGCGGGAAGCTAACTATGGCTACACCTTC
CASSIVRREANYGYTF
>TRBJ2-7|.|TRBV2|.
TGTGCCAGCAGTGACGGGCCGGAACCATCATTCTACGAGCAGTACTTC
CASSDGPEPSFYEQYF
>TRBJ1-1|.|TRBV19|TRBD1
TGTGCCGTCCGGGACAGGGTGTTCGAAGCTTTCTTT
CAVRDRVFEAFF
>TRBJ2-1|.|TRBV7-3|TRBD2
TGTGCCAGCAGCTCTAGCGGGGGCAGCTCCTACAATGAGCAGTTCTTC
CASSSSGGSSYNEQFF
>TRBJ2-1|.|TRBV14|TRBD2
TGTGCCAGCACCCGCGGGGCTAGCGGGAACAATGAGCAGTTCTTC
CASTRGASGNNEQFF
>TRBJ2-1|.|TRBV11-2|.
TGTGCCAGCAGCTTAGACGGGGTCAACAATGAGCAGTTCTTC
CASSLDGVNNEQFF
>TRBJ1-6|.|TRBV14|.
TGTGCCAGCAGCCTCAATAGCCCAGGACAAAATTCACCCCTCCACTTT
CASSLNSPGQNSPLHF
>TRBJ2-3|.|TRBV6-6|.
TGTGCCAGCAGTTACGGTTACGAGACAGATACGCAGTATTTT
CASSYGYETDTQYF
>TRBJ1-5|few|TRBV6-5|.
TGTGCCAGCAGTTACTCGAGGGGGGGAGATCAGCCCCAGCATTTT
CASSYSRGGDQPQHF
>TRBJ2-4|.|TRBV5-6|TRBD1
TGTGCCAGCAGCTCCCTGACAGGGGGCTTTGGACTTAACAAAAACATTCAGTACTTC
CASSSLTGGFGLNKNIQYF
>TRBJ2-7|.|TRBV5-1|.
TGCGCCAGCAGGCCTGACTCGACCTCCTCCTACGAGCAGTACTTC
CASRPDSTSSYEQYF
>TRBJ2-3|.|TRBV20-1|.
TGCAGTGCTACCGTTACAGATACGCAGTATTTT
CSATVTDTQYF
>TRBJ2-7|.|TRBV2|TRBD1
TGTGCCAGCAGGGGACAGACTTACGAGCAGTACTTC
CASRGQTYEQYF
>TRBJ2-2|.|TRBV5-4|TRBD1
TGTGCCAGCAGCTTATCCCACATCGGACAGGGCATTTCGAACACCGGGGAGCTGTTTTTT
CASSLSHIGQGISNTGELFF
>TRBJ1-2|once|TRBV19|TRBD1
TGTGCCAGTAGGGACAGGGCTACCAGCTATGGCTACACCTTC
CASRDRATSYGYTF
>TRBJ2-7|.|TRBV6-6|.
TGTGCCAGCAGTGGGAACGAGCAGTACTTC
CASSGNEQYF
>TRBJ1-2|few|TRBV30|.
TGTGCCTGGAGTACAGCTAACTATGGCTACACCTTC
CAWSTANYGYTF
>TRBJ2-7|.|TRBV5-6|.
TGTGCCAGCAGCTCATATTACGAGCAGTACTTC
CASSSYYEQYF
>TRBJ1-1|.|TRBV5-6|TRBD1
TGTGCCAGCAGCTTTCGTGGGGTGCAGGCAGGGGGCCGGGGCACTGAAGCTTTCTTT
CASSFRGVQAGGRGTEAFF
>TRBJ1-5|.|TRBV30|.
TGTGCCTGGAGACCGGACGGGGCCCGGGGGCAGCCCCAGCATTTT
CAWRPDGARGQPQHF
>TRBJ1-1|.|TRBV9|.
TGTGCCAGCAGCGCCTTCACTACTGGCCCAACTGAAGCTTTCTTT
CASSAFTTGPTEAFF
>TRBJ1-2|.|TRBV18|.
TGTGCCAGCTCACCAAAATCAGGGACTGGCTACACCTTC
CASSPKSGTGYTF
>TRBJ2-2|.|TRBV19|TRBD2
TGTGCCAGTAGTAAGGTCGGGGGGGTAATCGGGGAGCTGTTTTTT
CASSKVGGVIGELFF
>TRBJ1-5|few|TRBV30|TRBD1
TGTGCCTGGAGCAGACAGGGTTGGAACAATCAGCCCCAGCATTTT
CAWSRQGWNNQPQHF
>TRBJ1-3|.|TRBV6-5|TRBD1
TGTGCCAGCAGTTACTCGCCAGGGGGCGGAAACACCATATATTTT
CASSYSPGGGNTIYF
>TRBJ2-1|.|TRBV5-1|.
TGCGCCAGCAGCTTGGCCGGGGTCTCCTACAATGAGCAGTTCTTC
CASSLAGVSYNEQFF
>TRBJ2-7|once|TRBV11-2|.
TGTGCCAGCAGCTTTGGGGCGAGCAACTACGAGCAGTACTTC
CASSFGASNYEQYF
>TRBJ2-3|.|TRBV5-4|TRBD1
TGTGCCAGCAGCTTGGGCCAGGGGGCGGCAGATACGCAGTATTTT
CASSLGQGAADTQYF
>TRBJ2-1|.|TRBV7-3|.
TGTGCCAGCAGCTCTCTACCCACCGGGACTGGGAATGAGCAGTTCTTC
CASSSLPTGTGNEQFF
>TRBJ2-1|.|TRBV5-1|.
TGCGCCAGCGAGGGGGCGGGAAATGAGCAGTTCTTC
CASEGAGNEQFF
>TRBJ2-3|.|TRBV30|TRBD2
TGTGCCTGGAGTGCACTAGCGGGGGGCACAGATACGCAGTATTTT
CAWSALAGGTDTQYF
>TRBJ2-5|.|TRBV2|TRBD1
TGTGCCAGCGACCAGGACAGGCGGGAAGAGACCCAGTACTTC
CASDQDRREETQYF
>TRBJ2-7|medium-sized|TRBV9|.
TGTGCCAGCAGCGTAGAGTCACAGTTGGAACACAGGGTTTGGTCGATCTACGAGCAGTACTTC
CASSVESQLEHRVWSIYEQYF
>TRBJ1-1|.|TRBV6-5|.
TGTGCCAGCAGAGAGGACGGTCAGGGGACTGAAGCTTTCTTT
CASREDGQGTEAFF
>TRBJ1-6|.|TRBV9|.
TGTGCCAGCAGCGTAGCGGAAGGGGGTTGGAGTTCACCCCTCCACTTT
CASSVAEGGWSSPLHF
>TRBJ2-2|.|TRBV6-4|TRBD1
TGTGCCAGCAGGACAGGGGTAAACACCGGGGAGCTGTTTTTT
CASRTGVNTGELFF
>TRBJ2-2|.|TRBV18|TRBD2
TGTGCCAGCTCACCACCGGGACTAGCGGGAGGCACCGGGGAGCTGTTTTTT
CASSPPGLAGGTGELFF
>TRBJ2-3|.|TRBV5-1|.
TGCGCCAGCAGCATGGGTTCCACAGATACGCAGTATTTT
CASSMGSTDTQYF
>TRBJ2-7|.|TRBV6-1|.
TGTGCCAGCAGTGTACAGGGCTTCGGGAACGAGCAGTACTTC
CASSVQGFGNEQYF
>TRBJ2-7|once|TRBV6-6|.
TGTGCCAGCAGTTACTCACAGTTCTACGAGCAGTACTTC
CASSYSQFYEQYF
>TRBJ2-5|.|TRBV10-1|.
TGCGCCAGCAATACTAATACAGGGCGAGAGACCCAGTACTTC
CASNTNTGRETQYF
>TRBJ1-6|.|TRBV4-2|TRBD1
TGTGCCAGCAGCCAACCCGGGACAGGATTTTCACCCCTCCACTTT
CASSQPGTGFSPLHF
>TRBJ1-3|.|TRBV6-1|.
TGTGCCAGCAGTGAAATTCGACCTCTGCCTTACTCTGGAAACACCATATATTTT
CASSEIRPLPYSGNTIYF
>TRBJ1-1|.|TRBV4-1|.
TGCGCCAGCAGCCAAGGGTTGGGCAGTCTCGACACTGAAGCTTTCTTT
CASSQGLGSLDTEAFF
>TRBJ2-7|.|TRBV6-1|TRBD2
TGTGCCAGCAGTGTTCTAGCGGGAGTCTCCTACGAGCAGTACTTC
CASSVLAGVSYEQYF
>TRBJ1-1|.|TRBV5-1|TRBD1
TGCGCCAGCAGCAACAGGGGTGCTGAAGCTTTCTTT
CASSNRGAEAFF
>TRBJ2-4|.|TRBV5-1|.
TGCGCCAGCAGCTTTATGTCTCCCCGGGTGCACATTCAGTACTTC
CASSFMSPRVHIQYF
>TRBJ2-3|.|TRBV7-3|.
TGTGCCAGCAGCCCGGCTGGGGCTCCGGGCCCAGATACGCAGTATTTT
CASSPAGAPGPDTQYF
>TRBJ1-4|.|TRBV9|.
TGTGCCAGCAGCGTAGGCCCCTCAACTAATGAAAAACTGTTTTTT
CASSVGPSTNEKLFF
>TRBJ1-4|.|TRBV5-1|.
TGCGCCAGCGGCCCTGGGACGCCGGCTGAAAAACTGTTTTTT
CASGPGTPAEKLFF